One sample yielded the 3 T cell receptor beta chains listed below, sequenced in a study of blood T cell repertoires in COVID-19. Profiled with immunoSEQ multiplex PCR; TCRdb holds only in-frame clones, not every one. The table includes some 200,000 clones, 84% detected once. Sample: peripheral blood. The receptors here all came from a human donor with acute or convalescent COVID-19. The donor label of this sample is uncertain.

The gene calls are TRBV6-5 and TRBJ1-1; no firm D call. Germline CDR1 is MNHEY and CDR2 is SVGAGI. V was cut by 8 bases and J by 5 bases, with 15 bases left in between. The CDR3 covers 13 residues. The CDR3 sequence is CASASKRYTEAFF. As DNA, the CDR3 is TGTGCCAGCGCGTCCAAGAGATATACTGAAGCTTTCTTT.

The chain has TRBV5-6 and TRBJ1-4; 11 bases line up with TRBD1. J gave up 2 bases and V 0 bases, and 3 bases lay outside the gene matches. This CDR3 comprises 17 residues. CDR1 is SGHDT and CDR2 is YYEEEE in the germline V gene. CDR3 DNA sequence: TGTGCCAGCAGCTTGGTCGGGACAGGGGGGACTAATGAAAAACTGTTTTTT. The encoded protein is CASSLVGTGGTNEKLFF.

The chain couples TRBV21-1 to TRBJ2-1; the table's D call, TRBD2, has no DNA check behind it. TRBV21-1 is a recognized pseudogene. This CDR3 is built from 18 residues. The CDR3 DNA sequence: TGTGCCAGCAGCAAAAGTCTAGCGGGAGGGTGGGGCTACAATGAGCAGTTCTTC. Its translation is CASSKSLAGGWGYNEQFF.